This T cell receptor (beta chain) was sequenced in a study of T cell repertoires in cytomegalovirus infection. At the level of the study: CMV infection together with matching HLA type was indicated by public TCR beta signatures. Study-wide results and limits: CMV-specific HLA-C-restricted TCR beta clonotypes dominated the ex vivo response. Individuals carrying CMV plus the relevant HLA were identified by cumulative frequency of public TCR beta families.

This clonotype came up many times. No antigen is known for it. The V gene lost 5 bases and the J gene lost 2 bases, with 12 bases spanning the gap. Per germline, CDR1 SGHTA and CDR2 FQGNSA. The CDR3 totals 14 residues. One entry per CDR3 protein results from TCRdb running MiXCR on the reads. The sample lists 90,000 to 130,000 distinct CDR3 sequences, about a tenth occurring once. The receptor comes from a human donor in good health (CMV status not recorded). Some clones in this sample may be carry-over from other donors' samples. Sequencing was carried out using PBMCs, sequenced either directly or after in vitro stimulation (not recorded which). The chain joins TRBV7-2 to TRBJ1-2; D remains unclear. The CDR3 is CASSPRTENYGYTF. CDR3 DNA sequence: TGTGCCAGCAGCCCTCGGACCGAGAACTATGGCTACACCTTC.